This T cell receptor (beta chain) was captured by sequencing in a study of blood T cell repertoires in COVID-19. Across the whole study: PBMCs, B-cell-depleted T cells, or T cells were the source of the cDNA or gDNA that made up the material.

Per the germline V gene, CDR1 is SGHDT and CDR2 is YYEEEE. The V segment lost 4 bases and the J segment 3 bases; nucleotides outside the gene matches: 10. This CDR3 comprises 15 residues. Data came from immunoSEQ multiplex PCR; TCRdb stores just in-frame clones and leaves some out. Here the sample spans roughly 280,000 clones, about 87% being singletons. Before being deemed recovered, Cohort 3 donors had two negative PCRs, clearance, or symptom resolution. The chain uses TRBV5-6 and TRBJ2-7; 7 positions agree with TRBD1. This clonotype originated in a woman aged 50 to 65 who had recovered from COVID-19. The sample consisted of PBMCs or T cells enriched from blood (not recorded which). In DNA, the CDR3 is TGTGCCAGCAGCCAAAGGGGGCGTCCAGGCTACGAGCAGTACTTC. Residues: CASSQRGRPGYEQYF.